This T cell receptor beta chain was recorded in a study of T-cell memory formation after mild COVID-19. About the research overall: TCR clusters were mostly confined to one donor each.

Constant-segment primers served in 5'RACE that generated TCR alpha and TCR beta cDNA libraries bearing sample barcodes and UMIs. TCRdb reprocessed the 5' RACE reads via MiXCR and lists one record per CDR3 protein. The sample contains a few hundred thousand distinct CDR3 sequences, around 17% of which appear only once. The CDR3 contains 15 residues. The V and J ends lost 2 bases and 6 bases, in that order; junction bases with no gene match: 5. The germline V gene encodes CDR1 MGHRA and CDR2 YSYEKL. The V gene is TRBV4-1, the J gene TRBJ1-5; 9 bases are shared with TRBD1. The source is a man between 18 and 29 years old who had mild COVID-19 (a few samples of this study predate the infection). Cell type and time point are not known. The sample comprised PBMCs or a T cell subset sorted from them (not recorded which). The chain's CDR3 is CASSQMGQGGQPQHF. CDR3 nucleotides: TGCGCCAGCAGCCAAATGGGACAGGGTGGTCAGCCCCAGCATTTT.